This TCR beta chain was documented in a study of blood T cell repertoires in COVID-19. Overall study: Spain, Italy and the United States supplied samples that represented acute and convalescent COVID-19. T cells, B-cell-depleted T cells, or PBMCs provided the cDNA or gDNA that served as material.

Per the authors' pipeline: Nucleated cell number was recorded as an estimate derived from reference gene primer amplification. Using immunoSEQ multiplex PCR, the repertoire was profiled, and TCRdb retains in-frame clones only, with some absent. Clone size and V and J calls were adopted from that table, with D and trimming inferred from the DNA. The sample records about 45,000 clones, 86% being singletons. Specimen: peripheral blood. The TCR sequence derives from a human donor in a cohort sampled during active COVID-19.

The chain's CDR3 is CASSSPSGGGQETQYF. CDR3 DNA: TGTGCCAGCAGTTCCCCGAGCGGGGGGGGTCAAGAGACCCAGTACTTC. V is TRBV27 and J is TRBJ2-5, with 10 nucleotides matching TRBD2. The germline CDR1 and CDR2 sequences are MNHEY and SMNVEV (reference sequence). The CDR3 length is 16 residues. Trimming took 4 bases from V and 2 from J; bases not matched to a gene: 7.